These 31 T cell receptor beta chains were sequenced from one sample in a study of blood T cells in healthy people across ages. The second PCR ran roughly 7 to 12 cycles with a sample-barcoded 5' primer and J-beta primers. TCRdb passed the 5' RACE reads through MiXCR, listing each CDR3 protein once. This table has 750,000 or so distinct CDR3 sequences, about 25% appearing once. This sample also appeared in a second study, on T cells of mothers and their children.

The sample consisted of blood. The receptors originated from a boy aged 5-17 years in good health.

The chain couples TRBV4-3 to TRBJ2-3, with D perhaps assigned TRBD1 or TRBD2 (6 bases each). Germline V gene sequence: CDR1 LGHNA, CDR2 YSLEER. Trimming took off 0 bases at V and 2 bases at J, with 12 bases between the two ends. The CDR3 totals 16 residues. This chain's CDR3 is CASSQDQRGVTDTQYF. CDR3 DNA: TGCGCCAGCAGCCAAGATCAGAGGGGGGTCACAGATACGCAGTATTTT.

In its sample, this clonotype was seen a few times. The chain couples TRBV7-9 to TRBJ2-1; no definite D call. Germline assignment: CDR1 SEHNR and CDR2 FQNEAQ (reference sequence). Trimming took off 1 base at V and 6 bases at J, with 13 bases between the two ends. This CDR3 has 15 residues. The CDR3 is CASSLVWSEANEQFF. DNA for the CDR3: TGTGCCAGCAGCTTAGTGTGGAGCGAGGCCAATGAGCAGTTCTTC. The full variable domain, with the rest looked up from reference TRBV7-9 and TRBJ2-1, is DTGVSQNPRHKITKRGQNVTFRCDPISEHNRLYWYRQTLGQGPEFLTYFQNEAQLEKSRLLSDRFSAERPKGSFSTLEIQRTEQGDSAMYLCASSLVWSEANEQFFGPGTRLTVL.

The rearrangement joins TRBV7-8 to TRBJ2-3; D possibly matches TRBD1 or TRBD2 (6 bases each). The CDR3 is 14 residues long. The V gene's germline CDR1 is SGHVS and CDR2 FQNEAQ. Between the trimmed V and J ends, which lost 3 bases and 6 bases, there was a span of 13 bases. As DNA, the CDR3 is TGTGCCAGCAGCTTCACGGGGGCCGGCGATACGCAGTATTTT. It specifies CASSFTGAGDTQYF.

About this clonotype: The final CDR3 position lacks the conserved phenylalanine or tryptophan, pointing to a likely read error. The chain combines TRBV7-9 with TRBJ1-4; D is unresolved. The CDR3 runs to 13 residues. V lost 3 bases, J lost 8 bases, and 10 bases lay in between. Germline V lookup: CDR1 SEHNR, CDR2 FQNEAQ (reference sequence). This CDR3 reads CASSFDPGEKLFS. DNA of the CDR3: TGTGCCAGCAGCTTTGACCCGGGGGAAAAACTGTTTTCT.

This clonotype was counted a few times. The rearrangement joins TRBV2 to TRBJ2-5; D remains ambiguous. V lost 8 bases and J lost 5, with 15 bases in between. Germline V lookup: CDR1 SNHLY, CDR2 FYNNEI. The CDR3 length is 13 residues. CDR3 coding DNA: TGTGCCAGCCTGCCCGGAACCTTTGAGACCCAGTACTTC. Residues: CASLPGTFETQYF.

The CDR3, as DNA: TGTGCCAGCAGCTTTGGGCCGCTGGCGTACGAGCAGTACTTC. Protein sequence: CASSFGPLAYEQYF. The gene calls are TRBV7-2 and TRBJ2-7; no firm D call. Germline V gene sequence: CDR1 SGHTA, CDR2 FQGNSA. V lost 3 bases, J lost 4 bases, and 13 bases lay in between. The CDR3 is 14 amino acids.

The gene calls are TRBV7-9 and TRBJ2-7, with D unresolved. The CDR3 totals 12 residues. The germline V gene has CDR1 SEHNR and CDR2 FQNEAQ (reference sequence). Trimming shortened V by 4 bases and J by 4 bases, and 8 bases separated the two germline ends. In DNA, the CDR3 is TGTGCCAGCAGCTCCGACTGGTACGAGCAGTACTTC. Protein: CASSSDWYEQYF.

A few counts support this clonotype. V and J are TRBV3-1 and TRBJ1-1; tentatively, D is TRBD1 (5 bases). Trimming cost V 0 bases and J 5 bases, with 7 bases left between them. Germline loops: CDR1 LGHDT, CDR2 YNNKEL (reference sequence). The CDR3 runs to 13 residues. CDR3 residues: CASSQEGVTEAFF. In DNA form, the CDR3 reads TGTGCCAGCAGCCAAGAAGGGGTAACTGAAGCTTTCTTT.

The J gene is TRBJ1-2, the V gene TRBV7-9; D call uncertain. The CDR3 extends over 12 amino acids. The germline V and J ends were trimmed by 5 bases and 8 bases, with 12 bases remaining between them. CDR1 and CDR2 (germline): SEHNR, FQNEAQ (reference sequence). The CDR3 DNA reads as TGTGCCAGCAGCAGCACATTGGCGGGCTACACCTTC. Its translation is CASSSTLAGYTF.

V usage is TRBV20-1 and J usage is TRBJ2-1; 9 bases map to TRBD2. Trimming at V came to 3 bases and at J to 2 bases, leaving 5 bases not matched to a gene. The length of the CDR3 is 15 residues. Germline values: CDR1 DFQATT, CDR2 SNEGSKA (reference sequence). The CDR3 nucleotides are TGCAGTGCTAGTTGGGGACTAGCCCCCTACAATGAGCAGTTCTTC. Protein: CSASWGLAPYNEQFF.

A few counts support this clonotype. The chain carries TRBV4-3 and TRBJ2-2; the D gene is possibly TRBD2 (7 bases). This CDR3 spans 17 amino acids. Between the trimmed V and J ends, which lost 4 bases and 4 bases, there was a span of 19 bases. The germline V gene has CDR1 LGHNA and CDR2 YSLEER. The CDR3 protein is CASSPFWGGAGTGELFF. As DNA, the CDR3 is TGCGCCAGCAGCCCTTTTTGGGGGGGGGCCGGCACCGGGGAGCTGTTTTTT.

This clonotype was observed a few times. The rearrangement links TRBV5-5 to TRBJ1-1, with a weak D call TRBD1 (6 bases). From germline, CDR1 is SGHKS and CDR2 YYEKEE (reference sequence). With 4 bases removed from V and 4 bases from J, the gap between germline ends came to 11 bases. The CDR3 totals 13 residues. This CDR3 is CASSQGLVTEAFF. The CDR3 nucleotides are TGTGCCAGCAGCCAGGGGTTGGTCACTGAAGCTTTCTTT. Filled out from reference TRBV5-5 and TRBJ1-1, the complete variable domain reads DAGVTQSPTHLIKTRGQQVTLRCSPISGHKSVSWYQQVLGQGPQFIFQYYEKEERGRGNFPDRFSARQFPNYSSELNVNALLLGDSALYLCASSQGLVTEAFFGQGTRLTVV.

In its sample, this clonotype was seen a few times. The J gene is TRBJ1-5, the V gene TRBV28; 10 nucleotides agree with TRBD1. The junction had 7 bases not matched to a gene; V was cut back by 2 bases and J by 6 bases. This CDR3 contains 16 residues. The germline gives CDR1 MDHEN, CDR2 SYDVKM. As DNA, the CDR3 is TGTGCCAGCAGTTTAGGTGACAGGGGGCTGGGTCAGCCCCAGCATTTT. It codes for CASSLGDRGLGQPQHF.

This clonotype was found a few times. The chain recombines TRBV28 with TRBJ2-5; D remains unclear. The germline V gene encodes CDR1 MDHEN and CDR2 SYDVKM. This CDR3 region has 15 residues. The V end was cut by 6 bases, the J end by 1 base, with 15 bases between. DNA for the CDR3: TGTGCCAGCAGCCCGGCTTTGGCGGCCCAAGAGACCCAGTACTTC. It translates to CASSPALAAQETQYF.

This clonotype has just a few counts. The chain links TRBV7-9 to TRBJ2-7, with D possibly being TRBD1 (6 bases). This CDR3 contains 15 residues. Germline CDR1 SEHNR, CDR2 FQNEAQ (reference sequence). V was cut by 5 bases and J by 0 bases, with 14 bases left in between. CDR3 region: CASSRPDSSSYEQYF. DNA for the CDR3: TGTGCCAGCAGCCGCCCGGACAGTAGCTCCTACGAGCAGTACTTC.

This clonotype was seen a few times. The CDR3 sequence: CASSSLSDGSNEKLFF. In DNA, the CDR3 is TGTGCCAGCAGCTCCCTTTCGGACGGCTCTAATGAAAAACTGTTTTTT. V is TRBV13 and J is TRBJ1-4; D remains unclear. CDR3 size: 16 residues. The ends were cut back, 4 bases at V and 3 bases at J, with 15 bases in the middle. CDR1 is PRHDT, CDR2 FYEKMQ, per germline (reference sequence).

The V and J genes are TRBV5-1 and TRBJ2-5; 8 nucleotides agree with TRBD2. Germline V gene lookup returns CDR1 SGHRS and CDR2 YFSETQ. The CDR3 has 13 amino acids. With V trimmed by 2 bases and J by 3 bases, 0 bases remained unmatched. CDR3 in amino acids: CASSFSGKETQYF. CDR3 DNA sequence: TGCGCCAGCAGCTTTAGCGGGAAAGAGACCCAGTACTTC.

The chain joins TRBV25-1 to TRBJ2-5; the D gene could be TRBD1 or TRBD2 (5 bases each). This CDR3 spans 13 amino acids. CDR1 MGHDK and CDR2 SYGVNS come from the germline V gene. V lost 2 bases to trimming and J lost 11 bases, with 15 bases between them. CDR3 sequence reads: CASSEAGTKEQYF. The CDR3, as DNA: TGTGCCAGCAGTGAAGCAGGGACGAAAGAGCAGTACTTC. Complete variable domain (other parts from reference TRBV25-1 and TRBJ2-5): EADIYQTPRYLVIGTGKKITLECSQTMGHDKMYWYQQDPGMELHLIHYSYGVNSTEKGDLSSESTVSRIRTEHFPLTLESARPSHTSQYLCASSEAGTKEQYFGPGTRLLVL.

This clonotype came up a few times. The chain has TRBV29-1 and TRBJ2-1; 10 bases are a match to TRBD2. V was clipped by 3 bases and J by 7 bases; unmatched bases: 12. From germline, CDR1 is SQVTM and CDR2 ANQGSEA. The CDR3 is 16 amino acids. The CDR3 sequence: CSVEGSPASGSNEQFF. The DNA for the CDR3 is TGCAGCGTTGAGGGAAGTCCGGCTAGCGGGAGTAATGAGCAGTTCTTC.

The CDR3, as DNA: TGTGCCAGCAGTGAACTAGCATCCTACAATGAGCAGTTCTTC. Translating gives CASSELASYNEQFF. The chain carries TRBV12-3 or TRBV12-4 and TRBJ2-1; D is possibly TRBD2 (6 bases). Between the trimmed V and J ends, which lost 5 bases and 1 base, there was a span of 9 bases. This CDR3 has 14 residues.

This clonotype was observed a handful of times. The chain uses TRBV7-3 and TRBJ2-1; tentative D call: TRBD2 (7 bases). Germline-derived CDR1 and CDR2 are SGHTA and FQGTGA. This CDR3 spans 15 amino acids. Trimming pared 3 bases from V and 4 bases from J, leaving 13 bases between. The CDR3 DNA is TGTGCCAGCAGCTTCGGCGGGGGCGGTTACAATGAGCAGTTCTTC. Its protein is CASSFGGGGYNEQFF.

This clonotype was observed a handful of times. The chain employs TRBV6-5 and TRBJ2-5; 7 bases are shared with TRBD2. TRBJ2-7 matches the DNA end more closely, so the J call is doubtful. The germline V gene has CDR1 MNHEY and CDR2 SVGAGI. CDR3 length: 14 residues. CDR3 DNA sequence: TGTGCCATCGACGGGGGGAGGATGGGGGGCGAGCAGTACTTC. It yields the protein CAIDGGRMGGEQYF.

This chain links TRBV7-6 with TRBJ2-5; D not certain. The J call may be in error: the DNA end matches TRBJ2-7 better. Germline V gene lookup returns CDR1 SGHVS and CDR2 FNYEAQ. The CDR3 extends over 15 amino acids. CDR3 DNA: TGTGCCAGCAGCCGTTATGGGGTGACAAACTACGAGCAGTACTTC. Its protein product is CASSRYGVTNYEQYF.

The J gene is TRBJ2-1, the V gene TRBV28; 8 positions match TRBD2. Germline V gene data show CDR1 as MDHEN and CDR2 as SYDVKM. The CDR3 is 19 residues long. With V trimmed by 7 bases and J by 8 bases, 25 bases remained unmatched. The CDR3 nucleotides are TGTGCCAGCACCACCCTTCGAGTAGCGGGAAACAGTATTGAGGATGAGCAGTTCTTC. It codes for CASTTLRVAGNSIEDEQFF.

The table lists this clonotype with a count of one. The chain carries TRBV6-5 and TRBJ2-6; D not certain. The germline V and J ends were trimmed by 0 bases and 4 bases, with 10 bases remaining between them. This CDR3 region has 16 residues. CDR1 is MNHEY, CDR2 SVGAGI, per germline. Here the CDR3 reads CASSYSRGGGANVLTF. CDR3 DNA sequence: TGTGCCAGCAGTTACTCCCGAGGTGGGGGGGCCAACGTCCTGACTTTC.

This clonotype appeared a few times. The CDR3 sequence is CASSLGSQGADTQYF. Here the CDR3 DNA reads TGTGCCAGCAGCTTAGGAAGTCAGGGAGCAGATACGCAGTATTTT. The J gene is TRBJ2-3, the V gene TRBV7-2, with D perhaps being TRBD1 or TRBD2 (5 bases each). V lost 1 base to trimming and J lost 4 bases, with 12 bases between them. The germline CDR1 and CDR2 sequences are SGHTA and FQGNSA. The CDR3 consists of 15 residues.

This chain uses TRBV5-6 with TRBJ2-5; D gene ambiguous. From germline, CDR1 is SGHDT and CDR2 YYEEEE. The V end was cut by 1 base, the J end by 4 bases, with 14 bases between. The CDR3 is 15 residues long. DNA of the CDR3: TGTGCCAGCAGCTTGCAGAGTAGATTTGGAGAGACCCAGTACTTC. Its protein product is CASSLQSRFGETQYF.

The rearrangement uses TRBV4-3 and TRBJ2-7; D is undetermined. Trimming cost V 0 bases and J 8 bases, with 14 bases left between them. Germline CDR1 is LGHNA and CDR2 is YSLEER. This CDR3 is built from 14 residues. The CDR3 here is CASSQDLGPVKQYF. CDR3 in DNA: TGCGCCAGCAGCCAAGATCTCGGCCCAGTAAAGCAGTACTTC.

The V gene is TRBV7-2, the J gene TRBJ1-2; 10 nucleotides match TRBD1. The CDR3 is 14 amino acids. CDR1 and CDR2 (germline): SGHTA, FQGNSA. Trimming cost V 5 bases and J 10 bases; bases outside gene matches: 10. The chain's CDR3 is CASSLDGTGAAYTF. CDR3 nucleotide sequence: TGTGCCAGCAGCCTCGACGGGACAGGGGCCGCCTACACCTTC. Looking up the rest from reference TRBV7-2 and TRBJ1-2 gives the full variable domain: GAGVSQSPSNKVTEKGKDVELRCDPISGHTALYWYRQSLGQGLEFLIYFQGNSAPDKSGLPSDRFSAERTGGSVSTLTIQRTQQEDSAVYLCASSLDGTGAAYTFGSGTRLTVV.

The gene calls are TRBV20-1 and TRBJ1-5; 7 bases agree with TRBD1. Germline lookup yields CDR1 DFQATT and CDR2 SNEGSKA (reference sequence). The CDR3 loop spans 14 amino acids. V dropped 6 bases and J dropped 0; count of bases not matched to a gene: 5. The CDR3 DNA follows: TGCAGTGCCCCAGGGGGGCTTAGCAATCAGCCCCAGCATTTT. It encodes CSAPGGLSNQPQHF.

J is TRBJ2-1 and V is TRBV12-5; no definite D call. Trimming cost V 2 bases and J 5 bases, with 7 bases left between them. The CDR3 runs to 13 residues. Looked up from germline, CDR1 is LGHNT and CDR2 is FRNRAP. The CDR3: CASGLSRNNEQFF. The CDR3 DNA is TGTGCTAGTGGTTTGTCCAGGAACAATGAGCAGTTCTTC.